This entry concerns a single TCR beta chain. The data originate from a study of shared clonotypes between healthy human individuals. Germline lookup yields CDR1 SGHRS and CDR2 YFSETQ. The CDR3 sequence is 15 residues long. Losses at the gene ends were 4 bases for V and 1 base for J; bases not matched to a gene: 5. Every subset had its genomic DNA shared out evenly among several immunoSEQ plates. Template for every sorted-subset replicate PCR totaled around 200 ng DNA, some 30,000 T cell genomes. Libraries were prepared by immunoSEQ multiplex PCR; TCRdb keeps only in-frame clonotypes and omits some of them. The sample includes some 2.3 million clones, roughly 93% of them seen just once.

The sequence derives from a man younger than 30 in good health. Some clones in this sample may be carry-over from other donors' samples. Sequenced input: naive CD4+ T cells from PBMCs. Specified subset: CD45RA+ positively selected. The gene calls are TRBV5-1 and TRBJ2-1; 7 positions match TRBD2. CDR3 protein: CASSPLGGSYNEQFF. CDR3 in DNA: TGCGCCAGCAGCCCTTTGGGGGGGTCCTACAATGAGCAGTTCTTC.